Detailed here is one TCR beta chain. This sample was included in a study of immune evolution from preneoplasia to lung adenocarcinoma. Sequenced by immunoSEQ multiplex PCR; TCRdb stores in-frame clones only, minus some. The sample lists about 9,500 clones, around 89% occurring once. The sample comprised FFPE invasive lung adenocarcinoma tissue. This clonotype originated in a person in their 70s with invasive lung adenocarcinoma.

CDR3 DNA sequence: TGTGCCATCAGTGAGTCAGGGGAGCGGTCTTTCTTT. Its translation is CAISESGERSFF. The rearrangement joins TRBV10-3 to TRBJ1-1; D is possibly TRBD1 (5 bases). This CDR3 comprises 12 residues. V gave up 0 bases and J gave up 12 bases, with 11 bases separating them. Germline lookup yields CDR1 ENHRY and CDR2 SYGVKD.